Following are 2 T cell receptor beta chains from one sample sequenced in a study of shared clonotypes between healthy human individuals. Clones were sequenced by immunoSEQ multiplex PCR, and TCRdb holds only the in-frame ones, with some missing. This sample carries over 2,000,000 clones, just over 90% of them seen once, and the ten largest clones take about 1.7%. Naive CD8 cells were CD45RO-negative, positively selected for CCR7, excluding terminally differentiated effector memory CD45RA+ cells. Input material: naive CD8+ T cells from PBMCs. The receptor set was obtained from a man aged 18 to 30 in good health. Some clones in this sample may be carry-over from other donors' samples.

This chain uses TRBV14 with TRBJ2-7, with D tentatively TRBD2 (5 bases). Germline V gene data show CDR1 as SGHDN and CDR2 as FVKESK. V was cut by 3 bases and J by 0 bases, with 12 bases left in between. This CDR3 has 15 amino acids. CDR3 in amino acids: CASSHRTGSSYEQYF. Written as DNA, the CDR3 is TGTGCCAGCAGCCACCGGACGGGGAGCTCCTACGAGCAGTACTTC.

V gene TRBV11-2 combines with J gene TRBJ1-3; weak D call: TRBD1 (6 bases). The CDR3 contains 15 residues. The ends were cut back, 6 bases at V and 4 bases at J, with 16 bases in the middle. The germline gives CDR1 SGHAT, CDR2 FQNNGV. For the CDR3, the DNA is TGTGCCAGCAGTCCAGGGGAAAGGTTCGGAAACACCATATATTTT. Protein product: CASSPGERFGNTIYF.